What follows are 8 T cell receptor beta chains derived from one specimen sequenced in a study of cytomegalovirus exposure and HLA in healthy donors. PCR was performed using 60 Vbeta and 13 Jbeta primers. TCRdb keeps only in-frame clones here, not all; method: immunoSEQ multiplex PCR. The sample holds 77,000 or so clones, over 70% seen once. Sequenced sample: PBMCs. These receptors were collected from a man in his forties or fifties in good health and CMV-seronegative.

This sequence joins TRBV19 and TRBJ2-2, with D tentatively TRBD1 (6 bases). Deletions cut 7 bases from V and 2 bases from J, with 17 bases between. Germline V lookup: CDR1 LNHDA, CDR2 SQIVND (reference sequence). The CDR3 runs 16 residues. The CDR3: CASTKDRLPNTGELFF. The CDR3 bases are TGTGCCAGTACCAAAGACAGGCTACCTAACACCGGGGAGCTGTTTTTT.

J is TRBJ2-6 and V is TRBV5-4; 12 bases agree with TRBD2. Germline loops: CDR1 SGHNT, CDR2 YYREEE (reference sequence). The CDR3 spans 17 residues. J lost 4 bases, V lost 5 bases, and 7 bases had no gene match. CDR3 sequence reads: CASSYGLAGPGANVLTF. Here the CDR3 DNA reads TGTGCCAGCAGTTACGGACTAGCGGGACCCGGGGCCAACGTCCTGACTTTC.

The chain links TRBV5-1 to TRBJ2-7, with 10 bases matching TRBD1. CDR3 size: 16 residues. V dropped 0 bases and J dropped 1; count of bases not matched to a gene: 4. The germline gives CDR1 SGHRS, CDR2 YFSETQ. Here the CDR3 DNA reads TGCGCCAGCAGCTTGGGCGGGACAGGGGTTTCCTACGAGCAGTACTTC. Protein sequence: CASSLGGTGVSYEQYF.

The V gene is TRBV12-5, the J gene TRBJ2-7, with a weak D call TRBD1 (5 bases). Between the trimmed V and J ends, which lost 1 base and 5 bases, there was a span of 9 bases. Germline loops: CDR1 LGHNT, CDR2 FRNRAP. The CDR3 spans 13 residues. The DNA of the CDR3 is TGTGCTAGTGGTTTGGACGACAGAAACGAGCAGTACTTC. Its protein product is CASGLDDRNEQYF.

V and J are TRBV5-1 and TRBJ2-1, with TRBD1 identical over 8 bases. The germline gives CDR1 SGHRS, CDR2 YFSETQ. V shed 3 bases and J 2 bases; nucleotides not matched to a gene: 4. This CDR3 is built from 15 residues. CDR3 in amino acids: CASSSMTGAYNEQFF. CDR3 in DNA: TGCGCCAGCAGCTCCATGACAGGGGCCTACAATGAGCAGTTCTTC.

A single count supports this clone. The chain carries TRBV11-3 and TRBJ2-5; TRBD2 matches at 7 bases. The CDR3 runs to 15 residues. Trimming removed 5 bases from V and 4 bases from J; junction bases left unmatched: 10. In germline, CDR1 is SGHNT, CDR2 YENEEA. CDR3: CASSPGGSAGETQYF. The CDR3 nucleotides are TGTGCCAGCAGCCCGGGAGGAAGCGCAGGAGAGACCCAGTACTTC.

The chain joins TRBV19 to TRBJ1-2, with a possible D match to TRBD1 (6 bases). V was cut by 8 bases and J by 6 bases, with 13 bases left in between. This CDR3 region has 12 residues. Germline loops: CDR1 LNHDA, CDR2 SQIVND (reference sequence). This chain's CDR3 is CASARTENGYTF. CDR3 coding DNA: TGTGCCAGTGCAAGGACAGAGAATGGCTACACCTTC.

V is TRBV15 and J is TRBJ2-1, with TRBD2 as a possible D gene (6 bases). Germline loops: CDR1 LNHNV, CDR2 YYDKDF (reference sequence). The V and J ends lost 0 bases and 5 bases respectively, with 17 bases between them. The CDR3 runs to 17 residues. CDR3 sequence reads: CATSRDYLASVDNEQFF. The CDR3 nucleotides read TGTGCCACCAGCAGAGATTATTTGGCTAGCGTCGACAATGAGCAGTTCTTC.